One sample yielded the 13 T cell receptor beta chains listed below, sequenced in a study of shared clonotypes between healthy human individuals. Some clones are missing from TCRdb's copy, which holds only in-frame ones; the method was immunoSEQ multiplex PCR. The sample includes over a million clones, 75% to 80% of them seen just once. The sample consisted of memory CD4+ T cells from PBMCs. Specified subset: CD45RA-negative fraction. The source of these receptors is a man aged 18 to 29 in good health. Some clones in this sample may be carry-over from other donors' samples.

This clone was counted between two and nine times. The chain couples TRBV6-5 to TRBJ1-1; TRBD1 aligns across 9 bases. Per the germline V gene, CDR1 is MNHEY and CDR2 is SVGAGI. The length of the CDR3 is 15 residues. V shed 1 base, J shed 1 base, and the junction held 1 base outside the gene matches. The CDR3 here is CASSYWDRANTEAFF. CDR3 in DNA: TGTGCCAGCAGTTACTGGGACAGGGCGAACACTGAAGCTTTCTTT.

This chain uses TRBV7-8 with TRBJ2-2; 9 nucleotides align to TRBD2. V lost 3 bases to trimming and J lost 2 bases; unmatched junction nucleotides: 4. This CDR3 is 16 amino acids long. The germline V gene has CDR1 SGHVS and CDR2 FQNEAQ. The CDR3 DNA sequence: TGTGCCAGCAGCTTGCTAGCGGGATATAACACCGGGGAGCTGTTTTTT. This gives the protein CASSLLAGYNTGELFF.

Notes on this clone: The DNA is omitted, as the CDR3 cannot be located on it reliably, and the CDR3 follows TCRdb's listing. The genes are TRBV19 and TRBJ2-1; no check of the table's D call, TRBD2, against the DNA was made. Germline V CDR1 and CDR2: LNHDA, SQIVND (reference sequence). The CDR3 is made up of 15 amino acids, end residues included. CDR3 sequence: CASTSVRESVNEQFF.

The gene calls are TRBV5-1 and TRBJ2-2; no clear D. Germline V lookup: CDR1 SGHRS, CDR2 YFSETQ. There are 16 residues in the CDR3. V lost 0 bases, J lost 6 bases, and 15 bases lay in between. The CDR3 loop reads CASSLATSKFSGELFF. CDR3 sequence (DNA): TGCGCCAGCAGCTTGGCGACCTCAAAGTTTTCCGGGGAGCTGTTTTTT.

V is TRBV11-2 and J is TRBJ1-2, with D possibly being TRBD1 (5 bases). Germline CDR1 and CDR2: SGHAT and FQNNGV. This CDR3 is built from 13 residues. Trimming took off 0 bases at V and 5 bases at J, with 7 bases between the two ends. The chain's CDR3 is CASSLDSGYGYTF. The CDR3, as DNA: TGTGCCAGCAGCTTAGACTCAGGGTATGGCTACACCTTC.

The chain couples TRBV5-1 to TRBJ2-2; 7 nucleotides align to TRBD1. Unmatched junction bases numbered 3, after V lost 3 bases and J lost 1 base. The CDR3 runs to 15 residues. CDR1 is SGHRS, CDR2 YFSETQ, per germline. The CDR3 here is CASSSWTGNTGELFF. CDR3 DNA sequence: TGCGCCAGCAGCTCGTGGACAGGGAACACCGGGGAGCTGTTTTTT.

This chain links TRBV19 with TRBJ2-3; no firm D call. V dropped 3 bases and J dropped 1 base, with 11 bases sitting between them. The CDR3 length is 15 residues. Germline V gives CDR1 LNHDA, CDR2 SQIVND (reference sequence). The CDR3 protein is CASSMARWGTDTQYF. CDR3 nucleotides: TGTGCCAGTAGTATGGCCCGATGGGGCACAGATACGCAGTATTTT.

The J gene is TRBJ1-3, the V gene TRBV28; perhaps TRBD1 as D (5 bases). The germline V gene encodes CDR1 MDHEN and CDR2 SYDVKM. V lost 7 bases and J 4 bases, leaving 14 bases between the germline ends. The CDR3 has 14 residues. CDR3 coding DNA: TGTGCCAGCAAGCCCCCCGGGGCCGGAAACACCATATATTTT. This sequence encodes CASKPPGAGNTIYF. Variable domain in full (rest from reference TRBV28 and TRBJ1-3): DVKVTQSSRYLVKRTGEKVFLECVQDMDHENMFWYRQDPGLGLRLIYFSYDVKMKEKGDIPEGYSVSREKKERFSLILESASTNQTSMYLCASKPPGAGNTIYFGEGSWLTVV.

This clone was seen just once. DNA for the CDR3: TGTGCCAGCAGTACACGGGGGTTTGCAACTAATGAAAAACTGTTTTTT. This gives the protein CASSTRGFATNEKLFF. The chain couples TRBV28 to TRBJ1-4, with a weak D call TRBD1 (5 bases). From germline, CDR1 is MDHEN and CDR2 SYDVKM. This CDR3 comprises 16 residues. Trimming took off 5 bases at V and 0 bases at J, with 13 bases between the two ends.

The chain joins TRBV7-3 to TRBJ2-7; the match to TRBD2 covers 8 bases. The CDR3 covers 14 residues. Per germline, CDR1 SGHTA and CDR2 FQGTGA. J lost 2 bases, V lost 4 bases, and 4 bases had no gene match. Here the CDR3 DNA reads TGTGCCAGCAGCTCCCAAGCGGGAGCCTACGAGCAGTACTTC. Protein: CASSSQAGAYEQYF. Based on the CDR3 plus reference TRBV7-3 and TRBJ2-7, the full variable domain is GAGVSQTPSNKVTEKGKYVELRCDPISGHTALYWYRQSLGQGPEFLIYFQGTGAADDSGLPNDRFFAVRPEGSVSTLKIQRTERGDSAVYLCASSSQAGAYEQYFGPGTRLTVT.

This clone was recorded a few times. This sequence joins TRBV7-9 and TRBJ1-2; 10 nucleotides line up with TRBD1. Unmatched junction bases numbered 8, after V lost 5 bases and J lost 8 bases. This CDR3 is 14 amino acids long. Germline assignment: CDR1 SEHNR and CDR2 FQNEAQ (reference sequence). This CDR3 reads CASSPGQGGRGYTF. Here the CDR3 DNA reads TGTGCCAGCAGCCCCGGACAGGGGGGGAGAGGCTACACCTTC.

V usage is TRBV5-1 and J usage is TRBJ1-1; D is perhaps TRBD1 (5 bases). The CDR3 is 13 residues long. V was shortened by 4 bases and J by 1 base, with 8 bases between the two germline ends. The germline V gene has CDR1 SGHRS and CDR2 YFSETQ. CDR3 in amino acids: CASSLTENTEAFF. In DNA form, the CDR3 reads TGCGCCAGCAGCCTGACAGAGAACACTGAAGCTTTCTTT.

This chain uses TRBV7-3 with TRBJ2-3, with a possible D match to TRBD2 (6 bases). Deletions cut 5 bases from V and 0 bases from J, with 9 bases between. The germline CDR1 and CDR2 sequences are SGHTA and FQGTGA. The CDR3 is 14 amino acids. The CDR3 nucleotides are TGTGCCAGCAGCGGCGGGGCTAGCACAGATACGCAGTATTTT. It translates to CASSGGASTDTQYF.